This T cell receptor (beta chain) came from a study of blood T cell repertoires in COVID-19. Study-wide context: COVID-19 samples, acute and convalescent, were from the United States, Italy and Spain.

TCRdb keeps only in-frame clones here, not all; method: immunoSEQ multiplex PCR. The profile shows about 230,000 clones, around nine tenths of them singletons. Germline V lookup: CDR1 GTSNPN, CDR2 SVGIG (reference sequence). The CDR3 is 12 residues long. Trimming cost V 2 bases and J 6 bases, with 5 bases left between them. The receptor comes from a woman under 40 with acute COVID-19. Sequenced input: PBMCs or T cells enriched from blood (not recorded which). The chain uses TRBV30 and TRBJ1-6; D not resolved. The CDR3 DNA reads TGTGCCTGGAGTACCAGTAATTCACCCCTCCACTTT. It yields the protein CAWSTSNSPLHF. The full variable domain, with the rest looked up from reference TRBV30 and TRBJ1-6, is SQTIHQWPATLVQPVGSPLSLECTVEGTSNPNLYWYRQAAGRGLQLLFYSVGIGQISSEVPQNLSASRPQDRQFILSSKKLLLSDSGFYLCAWSTSNSPLHFGNGTRLTVT.